This TCR beta chain originates from a study of blood T cells in healthy people across ages. Study observations and caveats: Conclusively comparing naive with antigen-experienced cells was impossible with unsorted PBMCs.

As concerns this clonotype: Its cognate antigen is unknown.

The authors ran a second PCR of about 6 to 11 cycles using a sample-barcoded 5' primer and a J-beta primer mix. TCRdb analysed the 5' RACE reads with MiXCR anew, one entry per CDR3 protein. The sample has about 800,000 distinct CDR3 sequences; around a quarter are singletons. The CDR3 contains 19 residues. Trimming cost V 0 bases and J 1 base; bases outside gene matches: 15. Germline V gene lookup returns CDR1 DFQATT and CDR2 SNEGSKA (reference sequence). The sample was also reused in another study, on T cells of mothers and their children.

The origin of this receptor is a boy under 18 in good health. The sample was blood. The chain has TRBV20-1 and TRBJ2-7, with 10 bases identical to TRBD2. The CDR3 here is CSARDIGGGAGGGSYEQYF. As DNA, the CDR3 is TGCAGTGCTAGAGATATTGGTGGAGGAGCGGGAGGGGGATCCTACGAGCAGTACTTC.